The entry that follows covers one T cell receptor beta chain sequence. Its antigen is unidentified. Both 60 Vbeta primers and 13 Jbeta primers went into the PCR. Sequenced by immunoSEQ multiplex PCR; TCRdb stores in-frame clones only, minus some. Recorded for this sample: around 33,000 clones. The CDR3 is made up of 16 amino acids. V shed 4 bases, J shed 5 bases, and the junction held 9 bases outside the gene matches. Germline V CDR1 and CDR2: MNHNY, SVGAGI (reference sequence). This entry comes from a study of cytomegalovirus exposure and HLA in healthy donors. About the research overall: In terms of ancestry, the Caucasian-associated cluster contained about 80% of the roughly 400 genotyped donors. Whole-study findings and limits: Being productive about 87% or about 30% of the time was typical of most TCR beta V segments in an earlier analysis. The number of N-insertions in an Asian-associated ancestry cluster was reportedly below the roughly 620-donor mean in a later analysis.

Each of the donors was a healthy bone marrow donor. Sequenced material: PBMCs. This sequence was found in a man aged 35 to 55 in good health and CMV-seronegative. V and J are TRBV6-6 and TRBJ1-5, with 9 bases identical to TRBD1. CDR3: CASSSMGGQGHQPQHF. The CDR3 DNA is TGTGCCAGCAGTTCCATGGGGGGACAGGGACATCAGCCCCAGCATTTT.